These T cell receptor beta chains were read from a single sample in a study of human T cells and chemical hapten exposure. TCRdb independently ran MiXCR on the RACE reads; one entry per CDR3 protein. The sample includes some 350,000 distinct CDR3 sequences, around 7% of them seen just once. Specimen: whole blood, collected in connection with sensitization to the hapten diphenylcyclopropenone (DPC). These receptors came from a woman under 30 with alopecia areata. Some clones in this sample may be carry-over from other donors' samples. Both conserved end residues are part of each CDR3. Fields, in order: D gene, clone size, V gene, J gene, CDR3 protein, CDR3 DNA. D genes are given only for firm matches. Expanded clones get a size class; other rows say once, few or many, or leave the size out.

-	few	TRBV6-5	TRBJ2-5	CASSRGRFGETQYF	TGTGCCAGCAGCCGGGGACGGTTCGGTGAGACCCAGTACTTC
-	few	TRBV6-1	TRBJ1-5	CASSEGQQQPQHF	TGTGCCAGCAGTGAGGGGCAGCAACAGCCCCAGCATTTT
TRBD2	many	TRBV6-2/TRBV6-3	TRBJ2-3	CASKEETSGDTDTQYF	TGTGCCAGCAAAGAAGAGACTAGCGGGGACACAGATACGCAGTATTTT
-	few	TRBV27	TRBJ2-7	CASSLLGHGEQYF	TGTGCCAGCAGTTTACTTGGCCACGGTGAGCAGTACTTC
-	-	TRBV4-3	TRBJ2-2	CASSPQGTPVNGELFF	TGCGCCAGCAGCCCGCAGGGTACCCCTGTGAACGGGGAGCTGTTTTTT
-	few	TRBV2	TRBJ2-4	CASSRTVGQTRENIQYF	TGTGCCAGCAGCAGAACGGTCGGACAGACTCGAGAAAACATTCAGTACTTC
-	-	TRBV20-1	TRBJ1-4	CSASWENEKLFF	TGCAGTGCTAGCTGGGAGAATGAAAAACTGTTTTTT
-	many	TRBV18	TRBJ2-3	CASSPSQGGADTQYF	TGTGCCAGCTCACCAAGCCAGGGGGGCGCAGATACGCAGTATTTT
-	few	TRBV4-1	TRBJ1-5	CASSIPYSNQPQHF	TGCGCCAGCAGCATCCCGTATAGCAATCAGCCCCAGCATTTT
-	few	TRBV6-2/TRBV6-3	TRBJ1-4	CASSSPTETNEKLFF	TGTGCCAGCAGTTCCCCTACGGAAACTAATGAAAAACTGTTTTTT
-	few	TRBV3-1	TRBJ1-1	CASSQDYRRNTEAFF	TGTGCCAGCAGCCAAGATTACCGGAGGAACACTGAAGCTTTCTTT
-	few	TRBV20-1	TRBJ1-1	CSADYRGPMLLNTEAFF	TGCAGTGCTGATTACAGAGGGCCCATGTTATTGAACACTGAAGCTTTCTTT
-	many	TRBV7-2	TRBJ1-2	CASSFPYSNYGYTF	TGTGCCAGCAGCTTTCCATATAGTAACTATGGCTACACCTTC